This T cell receptor beta chain stems from a study of CD8 T cells in Susac syndrome. The CDR3 runs to 14 residues. Looked up from germline, CDR1 is LGHDT and CDR2 is YNNKEL (reference sequence). Germline trimming cut 5 bases from V and 10 bases from J; bases unmatched to any gene: 7. Random hexamers served to reverse transcribe roughly 0.45 to 1 ug RNA. TCR beta CDR3 was amplified by immunoSEQ covering 54 Vbeta and 13 Jbeta. TCRdb recomputed calls from the immunoSEQ multiplex PCR reads with MiXCR, one row per CDR3 protein. The table lists approximately 71,000 distinct CDR3 sequences, 96% of them singletons, with around 0.11% in the top ten. Relapsing-remitting disease, either stable or active, was present in the treatment-naive patients who were the multiple sclerosis controls. Negative magnetic isolation gave CD8+ and CD4+ cells; FACS enriched CD8+ TEMRA.

The specimen was CD4+ T cells from PBMCs. The sequence was obtained from a human donor with multiple sclerosis. The chain recombines TRBV3-1 with TRBJ1-6, with TRBD1 matching 8 bases. The CDR3 reads CASSSDRAGSPLHF. The CDR3 DNA reads as TGTGCCAGCAGCTCGGACAGGGCGGGATCACCCCTCCACTTT. The full variable domain, its missing parts supplied by reference TRBV3-1 and TRBJ1-6, is DTAVSQTPKYLVTQMGNDKSIKCEQNLGHDTMYWYKQDSKKFLKIMFSYNNKELIINETVPNRFSPKSPDKAHLNLHINSLELGDSAVYFCASSSDRAGSPLHFGNGTRLTVT.